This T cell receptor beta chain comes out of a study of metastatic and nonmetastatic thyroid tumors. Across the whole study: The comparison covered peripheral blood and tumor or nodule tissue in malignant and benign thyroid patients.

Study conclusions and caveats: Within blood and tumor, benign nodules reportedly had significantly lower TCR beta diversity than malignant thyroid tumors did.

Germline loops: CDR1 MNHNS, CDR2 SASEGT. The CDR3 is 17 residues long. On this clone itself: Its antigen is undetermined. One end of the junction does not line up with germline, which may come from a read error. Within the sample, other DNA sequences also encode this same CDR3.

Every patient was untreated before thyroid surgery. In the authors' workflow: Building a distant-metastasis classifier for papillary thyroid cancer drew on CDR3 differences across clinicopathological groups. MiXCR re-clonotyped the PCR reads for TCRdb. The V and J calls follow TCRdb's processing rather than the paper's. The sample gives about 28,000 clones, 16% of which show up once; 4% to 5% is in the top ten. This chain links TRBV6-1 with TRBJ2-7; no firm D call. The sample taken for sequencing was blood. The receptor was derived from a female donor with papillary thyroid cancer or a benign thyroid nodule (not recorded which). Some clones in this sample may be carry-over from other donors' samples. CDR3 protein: CASAPSPGVGRSYEQYF. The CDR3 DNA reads TGTGCCAGCGCTCCATCCCCTGGTGTAGGACGCTCCTACGAACAGTACTTC.